The next 24 T cell receptor beta chains were all read from a single sample in a study of T cell repertoires in cytomegalovirus infection. TCRdb reprocessed the reads with MiXCR, giving one entry per CDR3 protein. The repertoire holds roughly 990,000 distinct CDR3 sequences, with approximately 30% as singletons. These receptors' antigens are unknown. Sequenced material: cultured CD8+ T cells from PBMCs, taken from culture after CMV antigen stimulation. All receptors derive from a human donor in good health (CMV status not recorded). Some clones in this sample may be carry-over from other donors' samples.

This clonotype turned up a few times. J is TRBJ1-2 and V is TRBV4-1; unclear D gene. Deletions cut 0 bases from V and 2 bases from J, with 7 bases between. This CDR3 has 14 residues. CDR1 and CDR2 from the germline V gene are MGHRA and YSYEKL. DNA of the CDR3: TGCGCCAGCAGCCAAGATTTCGGGAACTATGGCTACACCTTC. Translation gives CASSQDFGNYGYTF.

The chain couples TRBV7-9 to TRBJ2-5; TRBD1 is a possible D gene (5 bases). Deletions cut 1 base from V and 5 bases from J, with 14 bases between. CDR3 length: 15 amino acids. Germline-derived CDR1 and CDR2 are SEHNR and FQNEAQ (reference sequence). The CDR3 spells CASSLDLQGGETQYF. The CDR3 bases are TGTGCCAGCAGCTTAGATTTGCAGGGTGGGGAGACCCAGTACTTC.

The chain employs TRBV12-5 and TRBJ2-3, with no clear D. The length of the CDR3 is 15 residues. V lost 5 bases to trimming and J lost 2 bases, with 14 bases between them. Per germline, CDR1 LGHNT and CDR2 FRNRAP. CDR3 coding DNA: TGTGCTAGTGGTGCTACCTCAGGCTACACAGATACGCAGTATTTT. Its translation: CASGATSGYTDTQYF.

A remark on this clonotype: One base away lies a much larger clone, so this may be a sequencing read error. This chain joins TRBV7-6 and TRBJ2-3; 8 positions match TRBD2. This CDR3 spans 17 amino acids. CDR1 and CDR2 from the germline V gene are SGHVS and FNYEAQ. V shed 1 base, J shed 4 bases, and the junction held 10 bases outside the gene matches. CDR3 nucleotide sequence: TGTGCCAGCAGCTTAGGATGGCCGGGGGGGGGCCCAGATACGCAGTATTTT. Residues: CASSLGWPGGGPDTQYF.

This clonotype was detected only a few times. The chain joins TRBV12-3 or TRBV12-4 to TRBJ2-1; 11 bases align to TRBD1. The junction had 7 bases not matched to a gene; V was cut back by 5 bases and J by 7 bases. The CDR3 is 15 residues long. The CDR3 DNA reads as TGTGCCAGCAGTGGGACAGGGGGGCCTAAGAATGAGCAGTTCTTC. Translating it yields CASSGTGGPKNEQFF.

The CDR3 DNA is TGTGCCAGCAGCTTTGGGGTTCGGCAGTTCTTC. Translating it yields CASSFGVRQFF. V and J are TRBV7-2 and TRBJ2-1; D gene uncertain. The V and J ends lost 3 bases and 12 bases respectively, with 9 bases between them. From germline, CDR1 is SGHTA and CDR2 FQGNSA. The CDR3 covers 11 residues. The full variable domain, with the rest looked up from reference TRBV7-2 and TRBJ2-1, is GAGVSQSPSNKVTEKGKDVELRCDPISGHTALYWYRQSLGQGLEFLIYFQGNSAPDKSGLPSDRFSAERTGGSVSTLTIQRTQQEDSAVYLCASSFGVRQFFGPGTRLTVL.

This chain joins TRBV28 and TRBJ2-2; D unclear. V gave up 3 bases and J gave up 4 bases, with 15 bases separating them. CDR1 is MDHEN, CDR2 SYDVKM, per germline. This CDR3 contains 16 residues. This CDR3 is CASSLPRPGRTGELFF. CDR3 in DNA: TGTGCCAGCAGTTTGCCTCGGCCAGGCCGCACCGGGGAGCTGTTTTTT.

This rearrangement joins TRBV3-1 to TRBJ2-1; perhaps TRBD2 as D (5 bases). Between the trimmed V and J ends, which lost 8 bases and 4 bases, there was a span of 12 bases. Germline lookup yields CDR1 LGHDT and CDR2 YNNKEL (reference sequence). The CDR3 is 13 amino acids. The CDR3 region is CASGAREYNEQFF. The DNA of the CDR3 is TGTGCCAGCGGAGCGAGGGAATACAATGAGCAGTTCTTC.

This clonotype occurred a few times. V usage is TRBV29-1 and J usage is TRBJ2-7; D remains unclear. The CDR3 covers 13 residues. V lost 3 bases and J 0 bases, leaving 9 bases between the germline ends. Germline assignment: CDR1 SQVTM and CDR2 ANQGSEA. DNA for the CDR3: TGCAGCGTTGAGCCGGAATACTCCTACGAGCAGTACTTC. It is translated as CSVEPEYSYEQYF.

This clonotype was observed many times. The genes are TRBV7-2 and TRBJ1-2; D call uncertain. The V gene lost 5 bases and the J gene lost 0 bases, with 10 bases spanning the gap. Germline-derived CDR1 and CDR2 are SGHTA and FQGNSA. This CDR3 contains 14 residues. The CDR3 here is CASSASRTNYGYTF. The CDR3, as DNA: TGTGCCAGCAGCGCCTCAAGAACTAACTATGGCTACACCTTC.

This clonotype was observed a few times. CDR3 loop: CAISVSLDRPGTEAFF. The DNA for the CDR3 is TGTGCCATCAGTGTTTCCCTGGACCGACCAGGAACTGAAGCTTTCTTT. The V gene is TRBV10-3, the J gene TRBJ1-1, with unresolved D. V was cut by 4 bases and J by 5 bases, with 20 bases left in between. From germline, CDR1 is ENHRY and CDR2 SYGVKD. The CDR3 spans 16 residues.

This sequence joins TRBV4-1 and TRBJ1-1; D possibly corresponds to TRBD1 (5 bases). Germline V gives CDR1 MGHRA, CDR2 YSYEKL. V shed 0 bases and J shed 4 bases, with 9 bases lying between them. The CDR3 extends over 14 amino acids. CDR3 in DNA: TGCGCCAGCAGCCAAGATCAGGGACCCACTGAAGCTTTCTTT. This gives the protein CASSQDQGPTEAFF.

The chain couples TRBV6-5 to TRBJ2-5; D is possibly TRBD2 (6 bases). The V gene lost 2 bases and the J gene lost 5 bases, with 9 bases spanning the gap. There are 13 residues in the CDR3. Germline CDR1 is MNHEY and CDR2 is SVGAGI. The CDR3 DNA is TGTGCCAGCAGTTACGGAGGGTCGGAGACCCAGTACTTC. Its translation: CASSYGGSETQYF.

This clonotype was recorded many times. This chain connects TRBV7-9 to TRBJ2-2; D is possibly TRBD1 (5 bases). Trimming took 6 bases from V and 7 from J, leaving 9 bases between them. CDR1 SEHNR and CDR2 FQNEAQ come from the germline V gene (reference sequence). The CDR3 is 12 amino acids. CDR3 in DNA: TGTGCCAGCAGTTATGACAGCGGGGAGCTGTTTTTT. This sequence encodes CASSYDSGELFF.

A note on this clonotype: At one of its ends the junction is not consistent with the germline gene, which may arise from a read error. The rearrangement links TRBV5-8 to TRBJ2-6; D may be TRBD1 (5 bases). This CDR3 contains 15 residues. Per the germline V gene, CDR1 is SGHTS and CDR2 is YDEGEE. The CDR3 sequence is CASSWGTSGANALTF. In DNA form, the CDR3 reads TGTGCCAGCAGCTGGGGAACCTCTGGGGCCAACGCCCTGACTTTC. Full variable domain (rest looked up from reference TRBV5-8 and TRBJ2-6): EAGVTQSPTHLIKTRGQQATLRCSPISGHTSVYWYQQALGLGLQFLLWYDEGEERNRGNFPPRFSGRQFPNYSSELNVNALELEDSALYLCASSWGTSGANALTFGAGSRLTVL.

This clonotype was found many times. This sequence joins TRBV7-6 and TRBJ2-7; D is possibly TRBD1 (5 bases). Per germline, CDR1 SGHVS and CDR2 FNYEAQ. There are 16 residues in the CDR3. Trimming took 5 bases from V and 0 from J, leaving 17 bases between them. The CDR3 protein is CASSVDSSSLSYEQYV. The CDR3 region has the DNA TGTGCCAGCAGCGTAGACAGCTCTTCGCTCTCCTACGAGCAGTACGTC.

Only a few counts were recorded for this clonotype. This chain uses TRBV4-1 with TRBJ2-5; a possible D gene is TRBD2 (5 bases). The CDR3 is made up of 18 amino acids. Trimming took 2 bases from V and 3 from J, leaving 22 bases between them. Looked up from germline, CDR1 is MGHRA and CDR2 is YSYEKL. The CDR3 here is CASSQSPYDLALKETQYF. CDR3 in DNA: TGCGCCAGCAGCCAATCACCTTACGATTTAGCGTTGAAAGAGACCCAGTACTTC.

The chain is built from TRBV24-1 and TRBJ2-1; TRBD1 matches 9 bases. The CDR3 sequence is 15 residues long. V dropped 4 bases and J dropped 5; count of bases not matched to a gene: 5. Germline CDR1 KGHDR, CDR2 SFDVKD. DNA for the CDR3: TGTGCCACCAGTGAAAGGACAGGGGTCGACAATGAGCAGTTCTTC. This encodes CATSERTGVDNEQFF.

J is TRBJ2-1 and V is TRBV28; D gene unclear. This CDR3 has 13 residues. Per germline, CDR1 MDHEN and CDR2 SYDVKM. V dropped 10 bases and J dropped 3 bases, with 13 bases sitting between them. This chain's CDR3 is CANSPGRYNEQFF. DNA of the CDR3: TGTGCCAACAGCCCGGGCCGCTACAATGAGCAGTTCTTC.

This clonotype was detected many times. The rearrangement uses TRBV7-2 and TRBJ2-1, with D unresolved. The V and J ends lost 7 bases and 10 bases respectively, with 20 bases between them. The CDR3 consists of 14 residues. Germline loops: CDR1 SGHTA, CDR2 FQGNSA. The CDR3 protein is CASTLGWGFDEQFF. For the CDR3, the DNA is TGTGCCAGCACCCTTGGTTGGGGATTCGACGAGCAGTTCTTC.

This clonotype was recorded a few times. The V gene is TRBV28, the J gene TRBJ2-7, with D uncertain. Germline V gives CDR1 MDHEN, CDR2 SYDVKM. There are 16 residues in the CDR3. Trimming removed 5 bases at V and 0 bases at J, with 17 bases between. The CDR3 sequence: CASSTTDGLSSYEQYV. The CDR3 DNA reads as TGTGCCAGCAGTACAACGGACGGATTGAGCTCCTACGAGCAGTACGTC.

The chain carries TRBV19 and TRBJ2-5; 12 bases are a match to TRBD1. The germline CDR1 and CDR2 sequences are LNHDA and SQIVND (reference sequence). The CDR3 length is 18 residues. The V gene end was trimmed by 3 bases and the J gene end by 4 bases; junction bases not matched to a gene: 12. DNA for the CDR3: TGTGCCAGTAGTATCCGGGACAGGGGGCTACCAAGCACAGAGACCCAGTACTTC. It yields the protein CASSIRDRGLPSTETQYF.

This clonotype occurred a few times. The chain employs TRBV7-6 and TRBJ2-2; D is undetermined. Germline V CDR1 and CDR2: SGHVS, FNYEAQ. This CDR3 has 14 residues. V dropped 6 bases and J dropped 1 base, with 9 bases sitting between them. CDR3 sequence reads: CASRYGGNTGELFF. DNA of the CDR3: TGTGCCAGCAGGTACGGCGGGAACACCGGGGAGCTGTTTTTT. The full variable domain, rest sourced from reference TRBV7-6 and TRBJ2-2, is GAGVSQSPRYKVTKRGQDVALRCDPISGHVSLYWYRQALGQGPEFLTYFNYEAQQDKSGLPNDRFSAERPEGSISTLTIQRTEQRDSAMYRCASRYGGNTGELFFGEGSRLTVL.

The V gene is TRBV6-5, the J gene TRBJ2-7; D is undetermined. The germline V gene encodes CDR1 MNHEY and CDR2 SVGAGI. The CDR3 has 14 residues. The ends were cut back, 0 bases at V and 5 bases at J, with 11 bases in the middle. In DNA form, the CDR3 reads TGTGCCAGCAGTTACTCGAAGGCGCGCAACGAGCAGTACTTC. This gives the protein CASSYSKARNEQYF.